This TCR beta chain was recorded in a study of T cells in Graves' hyperthyroidism and ophthalmopathy. Study-wide results and limits: Blood samples included most of the expanded thyroid clonotypes exceeding 0.001. From stable hyperthyroidism, ophthalmopathy was set apart by a 13 V-J model.

Amplification targeted TCR beta CDR3 regions from RNA transcripts. HTBI primers were the set used in a first-round RT-PCR of the TCR CDR3. TCRdb processed the multiplex PCR reads anew with MiXCR; each CDR3 protein has one entry. The sample consists of a few hundred thousand distinct CDR3 sequences, just over 45% of them appearing once. This clonotype was seen a handful of times. Its matching antigen is unknown. The ends lost 9 bases at V and 0 bases at J; junction bases unmatched: 7. Per the germline V gene, CDR1 is SNHLY and CDR2 is FYNNEI. The CDR3 has 14 residues. Subjects aged 18 to 65 presented with newly diagnosed hyperthyroidism of less than 2 months' duration.

The sequenced sample was peripheral blood or thyroid tissue (not recorded which). V gene TRBV2 combines with J gene TRBJ2-7; 8 nucleotides align to TRBD2. The TCR sequence derives from a woman under 30 with Graves' hyperthyroidism. The CDR3 bases are TGTGCCAGTAGCGCGGGAGGAATCTCCTACGAGCAGTACTTC. Encoded protein: CASSAGGISYEQYF.